The source of this TCR beta chain is a study of T-cell memory formation after mild COVID-19. Study details: Each donor largely had its own TCR clusters.

This clonotype appeared a few times. Antigen: not known. Points from the study as a whole: In pre-infection memory, a portion of responding clones appeared, which suggested that cross-reactive memory joined. Mainly in CM and EM were contracting CD4+ clones; CD8+ were in EMRA. CD4+ bias marked clones expanding day 15 to 37, unlike balanced contracting clones.

TCRdb used MiXCR to reprocess the 5' RACE reads, holding one entry per CDR3 protein. The sample holds about 470,000 distinct CDR3 sequences, around 25% seen once. The source material was PBMCs or a T cell subset sorted from them (not recorded which). The receptor's source is an adult woman who had mild COVID-19 (a few samples of this study predate the infection). Cell type and time point are not known.

This chain's CDR3 is CASSFQGAGEKLFF. The CDR3, as DNA: TGTGCCAGCAGTTTCCAGGGGGCCGGTGAAAAACTGTTTTTT. J is TRBJ1-4 and V is TRBV27; 8 bases agree with TRBD1. Germline assignment: CDR1 MNHEY and CDR2 SMNVEV (reference sequence). The CDR3 is 14 residues long. J gave up 7 bases and V 3 bases, and 4 bases lay outside the gene matches.